The 12 T cell receptor beta chains below come from one sample, sequenced in a study of blood T cell repertoires in COVID-19. TCRdb's copy holds only in-frame clones and misses some; the assay was immunoSEQ multiplex PCR. The sample includes around 440,000 clones, around 88% of them seen just once. Sample: peripheral blood. These receptors all come from a woman between 45 and 65 years old with COVID-19, enrolled during active disease.

The chain carries TRBV5-8 and TRBJ1-5; TRBD1 is a possible D gene (6 bases). With 5 bases removed from V and 6 bases from J, the gap between germline ends came to 18 bases. The CDR3 has 15 amino acids. Germline V gives CDR1 SGHTS, CDR2 YDEGEE. CDR3 nucleotide sequence: TGTGCCAGCAGTTTCAGGGGTTTTTCTAGTCAGCCCCAGCATTTT. Protein product: CASSFRGFSSQPQHF.

The chain has TRBV18 and TRBJ2-1, with TRBD2 matching over 9 bases. Trimming removed 3 bases from V and 1 base from J; junction bases left unmatched: 7. CDR1 and CDR2 (germline): KGHSH, LQKENI. This CDR3 comprises 17 residues. CDR3 sequence (DNA): TGTGCCAGCTCACCTTCCCTAGCGGGGAGTTCCTACAATGAGCAGTTCTTC. Amino acids: CASSPSLAGSSYNEQFF.

The J gene is TRBJ1-6, the V gene TRBV19; 7 bases are a match to TRBD1. CDR1 LNHDA and CDR2 SQIVND come from the germline V gene (reference sequence). Trimming took 5 bases from V and 8 from J; bases not matched to a gene: 9. The CDR3 has 15 amino acids. CDR3: CASSLQDREDSPLHF. The DNA for the CDR3 is TGTGCCAGTAGTTTGCAAGACAGGGAAGATTCACCCCTCCACTTT.

V gene TRBV7-9 combines with J gene TRBJ2-5, with 7 bases aligning to TRBD1. V shed 7 bases, J shed 8 bases, and the junction held 16 bases outside the gene matches. Germline V lookup: CDR1 SEHNR, CDR2 FQNEAQ (reference sequence). The CDR3 runs 15 residues. The CDR3 DNA is TGTGCCAGCACCCCCCGGGTGAGGCAGGGGGTAACCCAGTACTTC. It translates to CASTPRVRQGVTQYF.

The rearrangement links TRBV6-5 to TRBJ1-2; TRBD1 matches at 8 bases. The junction had 10 bases not matched to a gene; V was cut back by 6 bases and J by 7 bases. Per the germline V gene, CDR1 is MNHEY and CDR2 is SVGAGI. The CDR3 length is 14 residues. CDR3 amino acids: CASRMGQEEGGYTF. The CDR3 DNA reads as TGTGCCAGCAGGATGGGACAGGAAGAGGGTGGCTACACCTTC.

A single count supports this clone. The chain uses TRBV5-1 and TRBJ2-2, with 7 bases lining up with TRBD1. The germline V gene encodes CDR1 SGHRS and CDR2 YFSETQ. This CDR3 has 15 residues. Unmatched junction bases numbered 3, after V lost 4 bases and J lost 0 bases. The CDR3 bases are TGCGCCAGCAGCCCCGGGACAGCGAACACCGGGGAGCTGTTTTTT. Translation gives CASSPGTANTGELFF.

The chain joins TRBV28 to TRBJ2-7, with D possibly being TRBD1 (7 bases). The ends were cut back, 5 bases at V and 0 bases at J, with 11 bases in the middle. The CDR3 extends over 14 amino acids. Looked up from germline, CDR1 is MDHEN and CDR2 is SYDVKM. CDR3 sequence reads: CASSPGGSSYEQYF. Written as DNA, the CDR3 is TGTGCCAGCAGTCCAGGGGGGAGCTCCTACGAGCAGTACTTC.

The chain joins TRBV6-5 to TRBJ2-5, with 7 bases that match TRBD2. CDR3 length: 12 amino acids. Germline V CDR1 and CDR2: MNHEY, SVGAGI. V was clipped by 11 bases and J by 5 bases; unmatched bases: 8. CDR3 coding DNA: TGTGCCGGGGGGGAGATCCGGGAGACCCAGTACTTC. Its translation is CAGGEIRETQYF.

This chain uses TRBV30 with TRBJ2-7, with D possibly matching TRBD1 (5 bases). Germline CDR1 and CDR2: GTSNPN and SVGIG (reference sequence). CDR3 length equals 15 residues. V lost 1 base, J lost 2 bases, and 15 bases lay in between. CDR3 protein: CAWSEPQGVPYEQYF. The CDR3 region has the DNA TGTGCCTGGAGTGAACCTCAGGGTGTCCCCTACGAGCAGTACTTC.

The chain uses TRBV5-1 and TRBJ2-2, with 11 nucleotides matching TRBD1. Trimming took 5 bases from V and 6 from J; bases not matched to a gene: 9. Germline lookup yields CDR1 SGHRS and CDR2 YFSETQ. The CDR3 length is 16 residues. CDR3 nucleotides: TGCGCCAGCAGTCAGACGACGGGACAGGGGGCCGGGGAGCTGTTTTTT. Translated, it gives CASSQTTGQGAGELFF.

The V and J genes are TRBV2 and TRBJ1-2; 7 bases are a match to TRBD1. The J segment lost 3 bases and the V segment lost 5 bases, leaving 3 bases of the junction unmatched. This CDR3 is 13 amino acids long. CDR1 is SNHLY and CDR2 is FYNNEI in the germline V gene. The CDR3 loop is CASSPRGYYGYTF. Here the CDR3 DNA reads TGTGCCAGCAGTCCCAGGGGGTACTATGGCTACACCTTC.

The rearrangement links TRBV19 to TRBJ2-2, with D unresolved. Deletions cut 3 bases from V and 6 bases from J, with 14 bases between. CDR1 and CDR2 (germline): LNHDA, SQIVND (reference sequence). This CDR3 comprises 15 residues. In nucleotides, the CDR3 is TGTGCCAGTAGTATTCGGAGTGGCGTGGCCGGGGAGCTGTTTTTT. It is translated as CASSIRSGVAGELFF.